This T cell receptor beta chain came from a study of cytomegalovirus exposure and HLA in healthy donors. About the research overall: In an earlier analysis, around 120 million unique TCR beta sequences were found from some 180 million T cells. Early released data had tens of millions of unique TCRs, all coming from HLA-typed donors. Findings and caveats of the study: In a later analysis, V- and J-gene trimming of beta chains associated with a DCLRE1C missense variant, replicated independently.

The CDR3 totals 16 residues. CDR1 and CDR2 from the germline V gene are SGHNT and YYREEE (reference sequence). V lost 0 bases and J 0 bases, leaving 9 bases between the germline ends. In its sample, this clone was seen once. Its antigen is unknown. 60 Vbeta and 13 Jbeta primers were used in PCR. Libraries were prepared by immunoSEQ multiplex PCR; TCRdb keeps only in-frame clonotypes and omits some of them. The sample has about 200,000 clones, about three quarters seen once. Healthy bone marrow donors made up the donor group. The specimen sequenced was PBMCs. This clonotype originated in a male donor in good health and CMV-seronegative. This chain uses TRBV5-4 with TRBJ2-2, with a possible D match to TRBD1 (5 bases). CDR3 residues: CASSLAGMTNTGELFF. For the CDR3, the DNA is TGTGCCAGCAGCTTGGCAGGGATGACGAACACCGGGGAGCTGTTTTTT. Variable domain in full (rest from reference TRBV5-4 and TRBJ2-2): ETGVTQSPTHLIKTRGQQVTLRCSSQSGHNTVSWYQQALGQGPQFIFQYYREEENGRGNFPPRFSGLQFPNYSSELNVNALELDDSALYLCASSLAGMTNTGELFFGEGSRLTVL.